What follows are 20 T cell receptor beta chains derived from one specimen sequenced in a study of response to subunit inactivated influenza vaccine. TCRdb re-called the RT-PCR reads through MiXCR, storing one row per CDR3 protein. The top ten clones hold 10% of a sample with 300,000 to 350,000 distinct CDR3 sequences, 20% to 25% of them seen once. This material consisted of PBMCs from blood, taken about 20 months after vaccination. All receptors derive from a man aged 45 to 75 who received an inactivated influenza vaccine.

The rearrangement joins TRBV19 to TRBJ1-5; TRBD1 agrees at 7 bases. Trimming cost V 3 bases and J 3 bases; bases outside gene matches: 2. Germline values: CDR1 LNHDA, CDR2 SQIVND (reference sequence). The CDR3 runs 14 residues. In DNA, the CDR3 is TGTGCCAGTAGTATGGGACAGAACAATCAGCCCCAGCATTTT. This translates into CASSMGQNNQPQHF.

In regard to this clonotype: A junction end diverges from the germline sequence, so it may reflect a read error. The chain uses TRBV7-9 and TRBJ2-3; D is undetermined. The CDR3 contains 12 residues. Germline V gene lookup returns CDR1 SEHNR and CDR2 FQNEAQ (reference sequence). CDR3 DNA sequence: TGTGCCAGCAGCCCTCAAGGAGATGCGCAGTATTTT. The encoded protein is CASSPQGDAQYF.

This clonotype occurred a few times. The genes are TRBV15 and TRBJ1-1; D is possibly TRBD1 (6 bases). The germline gives CDR1 LNHNV, CDR2 YYDKDF (reference sequence). The ends were cut back, 1 base at V and 6 bases at J, with 21 bases in the middle. This CDR3 contains 17 residues. The CDR3, as DNA: TGTGCCACCAGCAGAGGATCGGATTCGGACTACAGGGCTGAAGCTTTCTTT. Its protein product is CATSRGSDSDYRAEAFF.

Ten or more counts support this clonotype. J is TRBJ2-1 and V is TRBV28; D is perhaps TRBD2 (6 bases). Germline lookup yields CDR1 MDHEN and CDR2 SYDVKM. Trimming took 4 bases from V and 4 from J, leaving 14 bases between them. CDR3 length: 15 amino acids. The DNA for the CDR3 is TGTGCCAGCAGTTACGGGAGAAGCTTTTACAATGAGCAGTTCTTC. This sequence encodes CASSYGRSFYNEQFF.

This clonotype was seen only a few times. The chain uses TRBV7-2 and TRBJ1-4, with unresolved D. V lost 6 bases, J lost 7 bases, and 9 bases lay in between. There are 12 residues in the CDR3. Germline V CDR1 and CDR2: SGHTA, FQGNSA. The CDR3 bases are TGTGCCAGCAGGTCCGTTGGTGAAAAACTGTTTTTT. This codes for CASRSVGEKLFF.

The chain carries TRBV7-9 and TRBJ2-5; no reliable D call. Germline lookup yields CDR1 SEHNR and CDR2 FQNEAQ (reference sequence). Trimming took off 5 bases at V and 0 bases at J, with 7 bases between the two ends. The CDR3 spans 13 residues. Here the CDR3 reads CASSPSYQETQYF. CDR3 sequence (DNA): TGTGCCAGCAGCCCTTCATACCAAGAGACCCAGTACTTC.

Many counts were recorded for this clonotype. The chain is built from TRBV12-3 or TRBV12-4 and TRBJ1-1; D is undetermined. The CDR3 spans 14 residues. V was clipped by 2 bases and J by 1 base, with 8 bases between them. The CDR3 DNA sequence: TGTGCCAGCAGTTTAACACAGACGAACACTGAAGCTTTCTTT. Encoded protein: CASSLTQTNTEAFF.

The gene calls are TRBV4-1 and TRBJ2-5, with a weak D call TRBD1 (5 bases). Per the germline V gene, CDR1 is MGHRA and CDR2 is YSYEKL. The V and J ends lost 5 bases and 5 bases respectively, with 18 bases between them. The CDR3 loop spans 15 amino acids. CDR3 sequence (DNA): TGCGCCAGCAGCGGTCCCGGCAGGGTGATGGAGACCCAGTACTTC. Translating gives CASSGPGRVMETQYF.

A few counts support this clonotype. V is TRBV29-1 and J is TRBJ1-1, with TRBD1 as a possible D gene (5 bases). The CDR3 spans 15 residues. Germline CDR1 is SQVTM and CDR2 is ANQGSEA. The ends were cut back, 3 bases at V and 1 base at J, with 15 bases in the middle. CDR3 in DNA: TGCAGCGTTGAGGGTGGGGCGCGTCGGAACACTGAAGCTTTCTTT. It encodes CSVEGGARRNTEAFF.

This chain connects TRBV29-1 to TRBJ1-4; D unclear. The CDR3 totals 13 residues. V gave up 5 bases and J gave up 5 bases, with 12 bases separating them. The germline V gene has CDR1 SQVTM and CDR2 ANQGSEA. The CDR3 protein is CSVFVGMNEKLFF. For the CDR3, the DNA is TGCAGCGTTTTCGTCGGGATGAATGAAAAACTGTTTTTT.

CDR3 protein: CASSARGATTDTQYF. For the CDR3, the DNA is TGTGCCAGCAGCGCCCGCGGGGCCACCACAGATACGCAGTATTTT. The chain carries TRBV9 and TRBJ2-3; D perhaps matches TRBD2 (6 bases). CDR3 length equals 15 residues. V dropped 3 bases and J dropped 2 bases, with 13 bases sitting between them. Germline V CDR1 and CDR2: SGDLS, YYNGEE. Full variable domain (remainder filled in from reference TRBV9 and TRBJ2-3): DSGVTQTPKHLITATGQRVTLRCSPRSGDLSVYWYQQSLDQGLQFLIQYYNGEERAKGNILERFSAQQFPDLHSELNLSSLELGDSALYFCASSARGATTDTQYFGPGTRLTVL.

This CDR3 is CASSPGLAGGVFF. DNA of the CDR3: TGCGCCAGCAGCCCGGGACTAGCGGGAGGTGTGTTCTTC. The J gene is TRBJ2-1, the V gene TRBV5-1; 15 bases fit TRBD2. The V segment lost 4 bases and the J segment 15 bases; nucleotides outside the gene matches: 5. Germline V gene lookup returns CDR1 SGHRS and CDR2 YFSETQ. The CDR3 runs 13 residues.

V and J are TRBV4-2 and TRBJ1-3; D gene unclear. V lost 0 bases and J 2 bases, leaving 8 bases between the germline ends. Germline loops: CDR1 LGHNA, CDR2 YNFKEQ. CDR3 length: 15 residues. CDR3 region: CASSQEQHTGNTIYF. DNA for the CDR3: TGTGCCAGCAGCCAAGAACAGCATACTGGAAACACCATATATTTT.

This clonotype was observed a handful of times. CDR3 DNA: TGCAGCGTTGAAGATGAGACAGGGGGCCCTGGGGCCAACGTCCTGACTTTC. It is translated as CSVEDETGGPGANVLTF. This chain uses TRBV29-1 with TRBJ2-6; 10 nucleotides agree with TRBD1. Germline assignment: CDR1 SQVTM and CDR2 ANQGSEA. CDR3 length: 17 residues. V shed 0 bases and J 2 bases; nucleotides not matched to a gene: 4.

This clonotype was found a few times. The chain uses TRBV28 and TRBJ1-4, with a possible D match to TRBD1 (5 bases). V was trimmed by 2 bases and J by 8 bases, leaving 18 bases between them. CDR3 length: 16 amino acids. Germline V lookup: CDR1 MDHEN, CDR2 SYDVKM. The CDR3: CASSLISGTLGEKLFF. In DNA, the CDR3 is TGTGCCAGCAGTTTAATCTCCGGGACCTTAGGGGAAAAACTGTTTTTT. Looking up the rest from reference TRBV28 and TRBJ1-4 gives the full variable domain: DVKVTQSSRYLVKRTGEKVFLECVQDMDHENMFWYRQDPGLGLRLIYFSYDVKMKEKGDIPEGYSVSREKKERFSLILESASTNQTSMYLCASSLISGTLGEKLFFGSGTQLSVL.

This clonotype was detected only a few times. CDR3 loop: CASNGRIWDTEAFF. CDR3 bases: TGTGCCAGCAATGGACGAATCTGGGACACTGAAGCTTTCTTT. J is TRBJ1-1 and V is TRBV6-2 or TRBV6-3; D not certain. The germline V and J ends were trimmed by 7 bases and 3 bases, with 15 bases remaining between them. This CDR3 has 14 amino acids. CDR1 is MNHEY, CDR2 SVGEGT, per germline.

The gene calls are TRBV29-1 and TRBJ2-1; D gene ambiguous. The CDR3 contains 11 residues. V lost 7 bases, J lost 4 bases, and 8 bases lay in between. CDR1 and CDR2 (germline): SQVTM, ANQGSEA. CDR3 DNA: TGCAGCGCCAAGAAGTACAATGAGCAGTTCTTC. Amino acid sequence: CSAKKYNEQFF.

This clonotype was counted a few times. The CDR3 is CASSLSGGPWQPQHF. CDR3 sequence (DNA): TGTGCCAGCAGTTTAAGTGGGGGGCCTTGGCAGCCCCAGCATTTT. The chain joins TRBV27 to TRBJ1-5; a weak D match, TRBD1 (6 bases). CDR1 and CDR2 from the germline V gene are MNHEY and SMNVEV (reference sequence). The CDR3 extends over 15 amino acids. V was shortened by 2 bases and J by 7 bases, with 15 bases between the two germline ends.

This chain joins TRBV7-6 and TRBJ2-2, with TRBD1 identical over 10 bases. Germline V gene data show CDR1 as SGHVS and CDR2 as FNYEAQ. The CDR3 has 16 residues. V lost 5 bases, J lost 2 bases, and 5 bases stayed unmatched. The CDR3 DNA reads as TGTGCCAGCAGCGACCGGGACAGGGGCAACACCGGGGAGCTGTTTTTT. Its translation: CASSDRDRGNTGELFF.

The chain combines TRBV7-9 with TRBJ2-7; possibly TRBD1 for D (6 bases). The germline gives CDR1 SEHNR, CDR2 FQNEAQ (reference sequence). This CDR3 is built from 14 residues. V shed 0 bases and J shed 9 bases, with 15 bases lying between them. CDR3 DNA sequence: TGTGCCAGCAGCTTAGCGGGACACGGAAAGGGGCAGTACTTC. Its protein product is CASSLAGHGKGQYF.